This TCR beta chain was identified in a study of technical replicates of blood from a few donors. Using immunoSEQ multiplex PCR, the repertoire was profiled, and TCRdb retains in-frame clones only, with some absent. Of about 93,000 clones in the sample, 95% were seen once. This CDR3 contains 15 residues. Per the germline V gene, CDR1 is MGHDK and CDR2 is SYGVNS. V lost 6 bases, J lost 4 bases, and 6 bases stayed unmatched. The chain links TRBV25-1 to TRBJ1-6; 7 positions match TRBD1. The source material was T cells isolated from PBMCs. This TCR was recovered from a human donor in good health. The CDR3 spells CASRTGIAYNSPLHF. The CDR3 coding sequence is TGTGCCAGCAGGACAGGGATCGCATATAATTCACCCCTCCACTTT.